This T cell receptor beta chain emerged from a study of response to subunit inactivated influenza vaccine. General study findings and limits: Seasonal influenza vaccination, on each occasion, was suggested by the authors to recruit few new T cells.

V was trimmed by 1 base and J by 0 bases, leaving 13 bases between them. The CDR3 length is 18 residues. Germline V lookup: CDR1 SGHAT, CDR2 FQDESV (reference sequence). TCRdb re-called the RT-PCR reads through MiXCR, storing one row per CDR3 protein. Among under 500,000 distinct CDR3 sequences, approximately 11% were seen once, and the ten largest hold roughly 12%. On this clonotype itself: Its target is not known.

The chain recombines TRBV11-1 with TRBJ2-6; D possibly corresponds to TRBD2 (5 bases). The clonotype comes from a man in his fifties who received an inactivated influenza vaccine. This material consisted of PBMCs from blood, taken 40 to 50 days after vaccination. CDR3 residues: CASSLELGGSSGANVLTF. CDR3 DNA: TGTGCCAGCAGCTTAGAGTTAGGAGGAAGCTCTGGGGCCAACGTCCTGACTTTC.